Shown below are 4 T cell receptor beta chains from a single sample sequenced in a study of blood T cell repertoires in COVID-19. Assay: immunoSEQ multiplex PCR; the TCRdb copy retains only in-frame clones and omits some. The table includes roughly 250,000 clones, 83% detected once. Sequenced sample: PBMCs or T cells enriched from blood (not recorded which). All receptors come from a woman between 40 and 55 years old who had been exposed to COVID-19.

This clone was seen only a few times. V is TRBV4-3 and J is TRBJ1-1; no clear D gene. Deletions cut 1 base from V and 5 bases from J, with 8 bases between. The germline V gene encodes CDR1 LGHNA and CDR2 YSLEER. This CDR3 spans 13 amino acids. The DNA of the CDR3 is TGCGCCAGCAGCCAAGGAGGGTTGACTGAAGCTTTCTTT. This codes for CASSQGGLTEAFF.

The chain couples TRBV4-2 to TRBJ1-4; 12 bases are shared with TRBD1. The trim removed 4 bases at V and 5 bases at J, leaving 2 bases unmatched. The CDR3 is made up of 15 amino acids. Per the germline V gene, CDR1 is LGHNA and CDR2 is YNFKEQ. The CDR3 sequence: CASSPGTGGNEKLFF. The CDR3 bases are TGTGCCAGCAGCCCGGGGACAGGGGGCAATGAAAAACTGTTTTTT.

The rearrangement links TRBV6-5 to TRBJ1-1; D call uncertain. CDR1 is MNHEY and CDR2 is SVGAGI in the germline V gene. The length of the CDR3 is 14 residues. V lost 6 bases to trimming and J lost 1 base, with 12 bases between them. The CDR3 is CASSQTSENTEAFF. CDR3 DNA: TGTGCCAGCAGCCAGACTTCCGAGAACACTGAAGCTTTCTTT.

J is TRBJ2-1 and V is TRBV5-5, with 7 bases lining up with TRBD1. From germline, CDR1 is SGHKS and CDR2 YYEKEE (reference sequence). The CDR3 runs 15 residues. Trimming at V came to 1 base and at J to 4 bases, leaving 5 bases not matched to a gene. CDR3 DNA: TGTGCCAGCAGCTTGTGGCAGGGGGTATACAATGAGCAGTTCTTC. Translating gives CASSLWQGVYNEQFF.